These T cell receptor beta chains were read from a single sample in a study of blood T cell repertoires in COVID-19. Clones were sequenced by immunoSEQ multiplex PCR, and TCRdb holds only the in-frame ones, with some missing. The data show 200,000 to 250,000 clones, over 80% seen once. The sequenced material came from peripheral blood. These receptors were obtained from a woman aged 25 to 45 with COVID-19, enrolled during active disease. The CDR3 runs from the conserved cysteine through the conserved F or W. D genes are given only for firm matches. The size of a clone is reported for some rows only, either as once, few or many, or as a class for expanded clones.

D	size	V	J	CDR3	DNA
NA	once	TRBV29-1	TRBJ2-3	CSVPAGRASTDTQYF	TGCAGCGTGCCCGCCGGCAGGGCTAGCACAGATACGCAGTATTTT
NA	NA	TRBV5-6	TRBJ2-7	CASSFTSEGYEQYF	TGTGCCAGCAGCTTCACATCGGAGGGATACGAGCAGTACTTC
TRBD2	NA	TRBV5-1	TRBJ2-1	CASSLAGLAGGSSYNEQFF	TGCGCCAGCAGCTTGGCGGGACTAGCGGGAGGGAGCTCCTACAATGAGCAGTTCTTC
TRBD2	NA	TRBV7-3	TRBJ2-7	CASSLGGLAGEQYF	TGTGCCAGCAGCTTAGGTGGTCTAGCGGGCGAGCAGTACTTC
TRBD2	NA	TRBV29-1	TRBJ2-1	CSVRGRVSSYNEQFF	TGCAGCGTTCGCGGGAGGGTTTCGTCCTACAATGAGCAGTTCTTC
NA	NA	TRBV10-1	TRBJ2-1	CASSEGHYNEQFF	TGCGCCAGCAGTGAGGGACACTACAATGAGCAGTTCTTC
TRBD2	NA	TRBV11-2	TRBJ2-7	CASSLREGQYEQYF	TGTGCCAGCAGCTTACGGGAGGGCCAGTACGAGCAGTACTTC
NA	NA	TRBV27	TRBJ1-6	CASTETDPYYNSPLHF	TGTGCCAGCACCGAGACAGACCCCTACTATAATTCACCCCTCCACTTT
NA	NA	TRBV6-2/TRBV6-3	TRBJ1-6	CASSVYTARGSPLHF	TGTGCCAGCAGTGTATATACAGCCCGGGGGTCACCCCTCCACTTT
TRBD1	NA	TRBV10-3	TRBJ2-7	CAIRDRDHEQYF	TGTGCCATCCGGGACAGGGATCACGAGCAGTACTTC
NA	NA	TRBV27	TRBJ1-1	CASSPLSVGSVTEAFF	TGTGCCAGCAGTCCCCTCTCGGTTGGTTCGGTCACTGAAGCTTTCTTT
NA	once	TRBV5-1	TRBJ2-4	CASSLLPEGSAKNIQYF	TGCGCCAGCAGCTTGTTGCCGGAGGGATCAGCCAAAAACATTCAGTACTTC
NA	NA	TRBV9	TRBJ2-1	CASSVGGQGGNEQFF	TGTGCCAGCAGCGTAGGAGGCCAGGGGGGCAATGAGCAGTTCTTC
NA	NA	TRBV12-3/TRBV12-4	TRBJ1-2	CASSLAGYGYTF	TGTGCCAGCAGTTTAGCCGGGTATGGCTACACCTTC
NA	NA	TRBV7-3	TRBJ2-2	CASSRTDTGELFF	TGTGCCAGCAGCCGTACAGACACCGGGGAGCTGTTTTTT
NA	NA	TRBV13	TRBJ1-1	CASSFSGNREAFF	TGTGCCAGCAGCTTTTCCGGGAATCGGGAAGCTTTCTTT
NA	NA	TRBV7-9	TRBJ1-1	CASSPSLGTSNTEAFF	TGTGCCAGCAGCCCGAGTCTGGGGACATCTAACACTGAAGCTTTCTTT
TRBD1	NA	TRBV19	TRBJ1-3	CASDGEGQGVGHSGNTIYF	TGTGCCAGTGACGGCGAGGGACAGGGTGTGGGCCACTCTGGAAACACCATATATTTT
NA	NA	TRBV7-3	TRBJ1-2	CASSLGFYGYTF	TGTGCCAGCAGCCTTGGCTTCTATGGCTACACCTTC
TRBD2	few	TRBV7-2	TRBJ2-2	CASSLAGGTGELFF	TGTGCCAGCAGCTTAGCGGGGGGGACCGGGGAGCTGTTTTTT
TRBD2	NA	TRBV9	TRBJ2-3	CASSVESGSSGGTDTQYF	TGTGCCAGCAGCGTAGAGAGCGGCTCTAGCGGAGGGACAGATACGCAGTATTTT
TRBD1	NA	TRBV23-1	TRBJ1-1	CASSPSRGGGQTANTEAFF	TGCGCCAGCAGTCCATCGCGGGGTGGGGGACAGACAGCGAACACTGAAGCTTTCTTT
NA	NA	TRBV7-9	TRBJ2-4	CASRDTANIQYF	TGTGCCAGCCGGGACACGGCCAACATTCAGTACTTC
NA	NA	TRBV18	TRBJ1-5	CASSRTSNQPQHF	TGTGCCAGCTCACGCACTTCCAATCAGCCCCAGCATTTT
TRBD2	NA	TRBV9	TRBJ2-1	CASSVSGLVNNEQFF	TGTGCCAGCAGCGTGTCGGGACTAGTCAATAATGAGCAGTTCTTC
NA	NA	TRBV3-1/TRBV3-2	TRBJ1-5	CASSQWGLEPQHF	TGTGCCAGCAGCCAATGGGGGCTGGAGCCCCAGCATTTT
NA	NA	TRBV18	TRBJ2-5	CASSRTAGPETQYF	TGTGCCAGCTCACGAACGGCGGGGCCCGAGACCCAGTACTTC
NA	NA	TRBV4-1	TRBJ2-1	CASSPWGGVEQFF	TGCGCCAGCAGCCCCTGGGGCGGGGTTGAGCAGTTCTTC
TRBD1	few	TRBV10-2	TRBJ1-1	CASSQQGQDTEAFF	TGCGCCAGCAGCCAACAGGGGCAGGACACTGAAGCTTTCTTT
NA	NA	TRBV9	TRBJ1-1	CASSLPMNTEAFF	TGTGCCAGCAGCCTACCGATGAACACTGAAGCTTTCTTT
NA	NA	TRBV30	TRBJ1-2	CAWSVGGAYGYTF	TGTGCCTGGAGTGTAGGGGGGGCATATGGCTACACCTTC
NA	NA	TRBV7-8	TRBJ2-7	CASRDPGGPYEQYF	TGTGCCAGCAGGGATCCAGGGGGGCCATACGAGCAGTACTTC
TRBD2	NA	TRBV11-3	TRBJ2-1	CASSQTSGRGEQFF	TGTGCCAGCAGCCAGACTAGCGGGAGGGGGGAGCAGTTCTTC
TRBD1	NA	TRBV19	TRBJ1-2	CASRGSGQGIYGYTF	TGTGCCAGTAGGGGCTCGGGACAGGGAATCTATGGCTACACCTTC
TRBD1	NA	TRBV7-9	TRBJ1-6	CASEGTGTSPLHF	TGTGCCAGCGAGGGGACAGGGACTTCACCCCTCCACTTT
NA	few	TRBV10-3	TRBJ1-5	CAIWESQPQHF	TGTGCCATCTGGGAGAGTCAGCCCCAGCATTTT
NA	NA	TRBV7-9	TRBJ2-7	CASSAGPGDAYEQYF	TGTGCCAGCAGCGCGGGACCGGGGGACGCCTACGAGCAGTACTTC
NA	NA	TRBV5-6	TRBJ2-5	CASSLVGENWGAQYF	TGTGCCAGCAGCTTGGTAGGGGAGAACTGGGGGGCCCAGTACTTC
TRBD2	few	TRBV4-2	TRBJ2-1	CASSPKTSGRELNEQFF	TGTGCCAGCAGCCCAAAGACTAGCGGGAGAGAGCTAAATGAGCAGTTCTTC
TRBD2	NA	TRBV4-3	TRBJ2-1	CASSPRERGANEQFF	TGCGCCAGCAGCCCAAGGGAGCGGGGGGCCAATGAGCAGTTCTTC
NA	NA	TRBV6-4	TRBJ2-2	CASSLRGTGELFF	TGTGCCAGCAGCCTCAGGGGTACCGGGGAGCTGTTTTTT
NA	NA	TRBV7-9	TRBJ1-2	CASSLVQGRDYGYTF	TGTGCCAGCAGCTTAGTACAGGGCAGAGACTATGGCTACACCTTC
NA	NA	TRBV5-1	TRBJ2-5	CASTPPGRGRGETQYF	TGCGCCAGCACCCCTCCGGGGCGGGGGCGCGGGGAGACCCAGTACTTC
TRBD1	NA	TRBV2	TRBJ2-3	CASSGQGSADTQYF	TGTGCCAGCAGTGGACAGGGGAGCGCAGATACGCAGTATTTT
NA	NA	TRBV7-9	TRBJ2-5	CASSLNSQGLETQYF	TGTGCCAGCAGCTTAAATTCTCAGGGGCTGGAGACCCAGTACTTC
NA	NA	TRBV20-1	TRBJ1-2	CSASTGYGYTF	TGCAGTGCTAGCACAGGCTATGGCTACACCTTC
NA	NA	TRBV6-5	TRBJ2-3	CASRGTYTDTQYF	TGTGCCAGCAGGGGGACTTACACAGATACGCAGTATTTT
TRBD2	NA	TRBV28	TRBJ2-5	CASSFSGRAHEETQYF	TGTGCCAGCAGTTTTAGCGGGAGGGCCCACGAAGAGACCCAGTACTTC
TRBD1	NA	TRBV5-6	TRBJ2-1	CASSPGVGTGAYNEQFF	TGTGCCAGCAGCCCAGGAGTCGGGACAGGGGCCTACAATGAGCAGTTCTTC
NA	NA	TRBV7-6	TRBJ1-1	CASSLEAMNTEAFF	TGTGCCAGCAGCTTAGAAGCTATGAACACTGAAGCTTTCTTT
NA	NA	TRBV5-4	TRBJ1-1	CASSLEVGRTANTEAFF	TGTGCCAGCAGCTTGGAGGTCGGGAGGACGGCGAACACTGAAGCTTTCTTT
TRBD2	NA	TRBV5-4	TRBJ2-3	CASSGTSAQGYTQYF	TGTGCCAGCAGCGGGACTAGCGCACAAGGATATACGCAGTATTTT
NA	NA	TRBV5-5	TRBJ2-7	CASSLVPGVSSYEQYF	TGTGCCAGCAGCTTGGTCCCGGGGGTGAGCTCCTACGAGCAGTACTTC
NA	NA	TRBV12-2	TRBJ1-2	CASRLAHRGQGSCYGYTF	TGTGCAAGTCGCTTAGCCCACCGCGGACAGGGTAGTTGCTATGGCTACACCTTC
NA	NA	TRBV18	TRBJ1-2	CASSDRGQPNGYTF	TGTGCCAGCTCAGATCGTGGACAGCCTAATGGCTACACCTTC
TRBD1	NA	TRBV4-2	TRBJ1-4	CASSQVGQAATNEKLFF	TGTGCCAGCAGCCAAGTGGGACAGGCGGCAACTAATGAAAAACTGTTTTTT
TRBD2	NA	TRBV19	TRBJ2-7	CASSPEGGTYEQYF	TGTGCCAGTAGTCCAGAGGGAGGGACCTACGAGCAGTACTTC
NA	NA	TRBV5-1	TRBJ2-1	CASSLEVSPRNEQFF	TGCGCCAGCAGCTTGGAAGTGTCTCCGCGCAATGAGCAGTTCTTC
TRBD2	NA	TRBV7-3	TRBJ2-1	CASRMGAGGYNEQFF	TGTGCCAGCAGAATGGGAGCGGGGGGCTACAATGAGCAGTTCTTC
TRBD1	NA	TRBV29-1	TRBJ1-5	CSVRQGVGQPQHF	TGCAGCGTAAGACAGGGGGTGGGTCAGCCCCAGCATTTT